The clone carrying this T cell receptor (beta chain) was seen ten or more times. What it recognizes is unknown. A second PCR, run for roughly 7 to 12 cycles, used a sample-barcoded 5' primer plus a J-beta primer mix. A tag from a template-switch adaptor with 12 random nucleotides marked each cDNA molecule. One entry per CDR3 protein results from TCRdb running MiXCR on the 5' RACE reads. In the table there are roughly 500,000 distinct CDR3 sequences, under 30% of which are singletons. The sample originates from a study of blood T cells in healthy people across ages. The study's findings and limits: Roughly linear age-related decline in beta diversity appeared, significant by age around 38.

The CDR3 spans 15 residues. V lost 5 bases to trimming and J lost 2 bases, with 16 bases between them. From germline, CDR1 is SGHVS and CDR2 FQNEAQ. The sample was also linked to a second study, of T cells of mothers and their children. This second report adds: Versus unrelated pairs, overlap was slightly higher in related mother-child pairs, without reaching significance.

The chain combines TRBV7-8 with TRBJ2-7; the D gene is possibly TRBD1 (6 bases). The sequence was obtained from a boy between 10 and 17 years old in good health. Sequencing was performed on blood. DNA of the CDR3: TGTGCCAGCAGCACCCCCGAGCGGACAGCCTACGAGCAGTACTTC. Protein product: CASSTPERTAYEQYF.